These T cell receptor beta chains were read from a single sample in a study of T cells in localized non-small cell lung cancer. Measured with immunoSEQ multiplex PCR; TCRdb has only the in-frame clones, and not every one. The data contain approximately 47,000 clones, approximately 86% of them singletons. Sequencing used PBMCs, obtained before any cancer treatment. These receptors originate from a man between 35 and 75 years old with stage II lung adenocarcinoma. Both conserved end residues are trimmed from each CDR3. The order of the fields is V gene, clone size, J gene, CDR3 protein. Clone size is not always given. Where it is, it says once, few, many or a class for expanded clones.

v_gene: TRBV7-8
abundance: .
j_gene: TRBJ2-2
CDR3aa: ASSFFVNTGELF

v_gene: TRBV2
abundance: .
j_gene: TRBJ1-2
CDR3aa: ASRTQGNYGYT

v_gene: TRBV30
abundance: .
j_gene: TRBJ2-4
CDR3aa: AWSVGGGKNIQY

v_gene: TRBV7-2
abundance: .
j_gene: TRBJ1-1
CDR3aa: ASSLSLEAF

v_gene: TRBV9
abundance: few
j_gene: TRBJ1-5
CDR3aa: ASSRNGAINQPQH

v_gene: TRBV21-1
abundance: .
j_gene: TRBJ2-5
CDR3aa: ASSKVAQRRETQY

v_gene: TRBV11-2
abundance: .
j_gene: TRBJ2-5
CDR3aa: ASSLLAGGQETQY

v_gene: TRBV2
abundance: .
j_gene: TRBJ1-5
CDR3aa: ASSADRGLQPQH

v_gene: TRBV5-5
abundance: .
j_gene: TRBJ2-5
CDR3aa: ASSLAWGDSETQY

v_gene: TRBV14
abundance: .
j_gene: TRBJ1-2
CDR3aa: ASSQDLGPHYGYT

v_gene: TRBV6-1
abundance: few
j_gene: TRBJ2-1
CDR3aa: ASSEGRGLLNEQF

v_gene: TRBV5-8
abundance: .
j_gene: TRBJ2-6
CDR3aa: ASRQGAGTGGSGANVLT

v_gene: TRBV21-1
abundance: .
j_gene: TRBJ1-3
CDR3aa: ASSIDGLRSGNTIY